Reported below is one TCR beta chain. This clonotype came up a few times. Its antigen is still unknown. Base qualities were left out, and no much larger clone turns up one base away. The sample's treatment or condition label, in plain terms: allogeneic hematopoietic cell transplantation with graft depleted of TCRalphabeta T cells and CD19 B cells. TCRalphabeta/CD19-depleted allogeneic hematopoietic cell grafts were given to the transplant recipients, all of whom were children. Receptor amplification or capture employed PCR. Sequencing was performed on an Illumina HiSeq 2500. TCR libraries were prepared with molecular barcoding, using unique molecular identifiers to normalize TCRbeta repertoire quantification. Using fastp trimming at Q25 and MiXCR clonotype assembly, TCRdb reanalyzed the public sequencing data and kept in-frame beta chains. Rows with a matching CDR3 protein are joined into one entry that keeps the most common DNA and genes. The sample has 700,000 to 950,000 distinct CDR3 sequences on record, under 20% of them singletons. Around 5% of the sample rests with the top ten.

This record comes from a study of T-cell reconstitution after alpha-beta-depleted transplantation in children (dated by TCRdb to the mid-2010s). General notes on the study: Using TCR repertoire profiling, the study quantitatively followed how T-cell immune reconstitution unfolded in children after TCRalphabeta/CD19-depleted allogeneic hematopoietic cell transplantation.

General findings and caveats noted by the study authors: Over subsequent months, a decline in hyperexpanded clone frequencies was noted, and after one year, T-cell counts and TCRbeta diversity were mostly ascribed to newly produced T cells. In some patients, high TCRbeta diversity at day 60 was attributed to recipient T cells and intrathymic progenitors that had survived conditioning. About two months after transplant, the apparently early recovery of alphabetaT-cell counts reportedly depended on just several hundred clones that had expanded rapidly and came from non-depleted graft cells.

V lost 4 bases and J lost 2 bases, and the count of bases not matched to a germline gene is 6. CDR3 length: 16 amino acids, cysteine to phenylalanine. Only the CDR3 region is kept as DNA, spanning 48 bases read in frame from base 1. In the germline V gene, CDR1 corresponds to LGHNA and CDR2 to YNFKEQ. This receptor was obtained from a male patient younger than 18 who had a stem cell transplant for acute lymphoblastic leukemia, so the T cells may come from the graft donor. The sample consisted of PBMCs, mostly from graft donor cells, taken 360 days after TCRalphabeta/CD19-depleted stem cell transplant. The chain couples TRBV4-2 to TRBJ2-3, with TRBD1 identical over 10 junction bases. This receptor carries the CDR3 CASSLLGQGPTDTQYF. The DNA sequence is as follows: TGTGCCAGCAGCCTTCTGGGACAGGGGCCCACAGATACGCAGTATTTT.